The present T cell receptor (beta chain) was sequenced within a study of neurological immune-mediated disorders (dated by TCRdb to about 2019). With regard to the full study: Among the approximately 35 multiple sclerosis patients, relapsing-remitting MS accounted for about 31 and secondary progressive MS accounted for 3. Peripheral blood TCR-beta repertoires from HTLV-I-associated myelopathy (HAM/TSP) patients, multiple sclerosis patients and healthy controls were compared by UMI-based sequencing. Of the roughly 68 subjects in the cohort, roughly 14 were HAM/TSP patients, roughly 35 were multiple sclerosis patients, and about 20 were healthy controls. The 90 to 120 TCR-beta libraries covered PBMC samples along with longitudinal samples, technical triplicates, and paired sorted CD4+ and CD8+ T-cell subsets. The study at large found these results: Phylogenetic analysis grouped repertoires from 18 of 34 MS patients into a cluster of related CDR3 sequences, suggesting a possible repertoire-level signature. The highest TCR clonal expansion was observed in HAM/TSP patients, whereas the lowest was observed in MS patients, even when compared with healthy controls. The MS cluster was not associated with any clinical or MRI features, and the authors stated that larger cohorts are needed. No identical CDR3 amino acid sequences were found to be shared among expanded clones across subjects, suggesting that TCR-beta repertoires were private in all groups.

Sorted-subset TCR libraries were prepared from over 850,000 sorted CD4+ or CD8+ T cells. The multiple sclerosis patients were enrolled in a US clinical protocol that evaluated disease progression with magnetic resonance imaging. PBMCs were separated from peripheral blood using Ficoll-Hypaque density gradient centrifugation and then cryopreserved in liquid nitrogen. The study also sequenced paired sorted CD4+ and CD8+ subsets from healthy controls, HAM/TSP patients and MS patients. This clonotype was counted at least ten times. This receptor's antigen is unknown. No per-base quality is available; no much larger clone lies one base away. cDNA synthesis used template-switch 5'RACE with a primer carrying a 10-nucleotide random unique molecular identifier tagging each TCR transcript. Over 180 million TCR-beta sequences, covering 15-18 subjects, were produced in each sequencing run. The RNeasy kit was used for extraction of total RNA. The KAPA Real-time Library Amplification kit was used to amplify TCR-beta VDJ regions with primers targeting the TCR constant region and the 5'RACE anchor. Sample indexes and Illumina adaptors were added in a first PCR, and a second PCR then increased library yield. The roughly 650 bp TCR product was size-selected on a 2% E-gel SizeSelection system after Ampure bead purification. Library quality was checked on a Bioanalyzer, concentration was measured with Qubit, and libraries were quantified with the Kapa Library Quantification kit before pooling. Paired-end 2 x 150 bp sequencing of the libraries was performed on an Illumina HiSeq 2500. To increase sequence diversity, about 25-31% phiX was spiked into each library pool. Per the source publication's procedure: Quality-filtered reads were processed with the UMI-based MiGEC pipeline, and over 90% of raw TCR sequences were removed by the MiGEC pipeline during error correction. IMGT germline references were used for aligning VDJ genes, and each clonotype was defined as a unique CDR3 amino acid sequence together with its V-J genes. Clonal expansion, Shannon diversity and CDR3 relatedness (CalcPairwiseDistances, ClusterSamples) were evaluated with VDJtools, and phylogenetic trees were built with CLCbio workbench. Expanded clones were defined as having at least 8 unique UMIs, based on coefficient-of-variation modelling across technical triplicates. TCRdb's own reprocessing of the public reads used fastp at Q25 and MiXCR and kept productive beta chains. Duplicate CDR3 protein sequences are folded into a single record with the most common DNA and genes. These V and J calls are TCRdb output, not the study's own analysis. The sample data list 20,000 to 25,000 distinct CDR3 sequences, and around 16% of these were observed just once. The top ten hold 7.5% of the sample.

Sequences were obtained from CD8+ T cells from blood. This clonotype originated in a woman between 18 and 29 years old with multiple sclerosis.

The CDR3 in this case is CASSLGAATYNEQFF. At the DNA level, the sequence is TGTGCCAGCAGTTTAGGGGCGGCTACCTACAATGAGCAGTTCTTC. This chain is built from TRBV12-3 or TRBV12-4 and TRBJ2-1; the D gene cannot be resolved reliably. The junction shows trimming of 1 base on V and 2 bases on J, plus 9 bases between the germline ends. The CDR3 measures 15 amino acids from cysteine to phenylalanine. Of the read, only the CDR3 DNA is kept; its 45 bases are in frame from base 1.